Listed below are T cell receptor beta chains from one sample, sequenced in a study of cytomegalovirus exposure and HLA in healthy donors. Method: immunoSEQ multiplex PCR; TCRdb's copy keeps in-frame clones and lacks some. Of 130,000 to 150,000 clones in the sample, under 85% are singletons; the top ten hold less than 8%. The specimen sequenced was PBMCs. These receptors were collected from a woman between 35 and 50 years old in good health and CMV-seropositive. CDR3s include the opening cysteine and the closing phenylalanine or tryptophan. D genes are given only for firm matches. Clone size, where shown, is once, few, many, or a class for clones that have expanded.

cdr3_aa	cdr3_nt	d_call	v_call	j_call	clone_size
CASSATGEQPQHF	TGTGCCAGCAGTGCCACAGGGGAGCAGCCCCAGCATTTT	TRBD1	TRBV2	TRBJ1-5	once
CASSPINRGGTGELFF	TGCGCCAGCAGCCCCATCAACAGGGGGGGGACCGGGGAGCTGTTTTTT	-	TRBV5-1	TRBJ2-2	-
CASSQDRPSGEQFF	TGCGCCAGCAGCCAAGATCGGCCTTCGGGTGAGCAGTTCTTC	-	TRBV4-1	TRBJ2-1	once
CASSPSRGLQEQETQYF	TGTGCCAGCAGCCCCAGTCGGGGACTACAAGAACAAGAGACCCAGTACTTC	TRBD2	TRBV11-2	TRBJ2-5	few
CASSLGGGGTPNTEAFF	TGTGCCAGCAGCCTGGGGGGCGGGGGGACCCCTAACACTGAAGCTTTCTTT	-	TRBV5-4	TRBJ1-1	-
CASSSGLVSAEQYF	TGTGCCAGCAGCTCGGGACTAGTCAGTGCCGAGCAGTACTTC	TRBD2	TRBV7-6	TRBJ2-7	-
CASSLQGQGANYGYTF	TGTGCCAGCAGCCTTCAGGGACAGGGAGCAAACTATGGCTACACCTTC	TRBD1	TRBV13	TRBJ1-2	-
CASSLTGDAGAFF	TGCGCCAGCAGTTTAACAGGGGACGCTGGCGCTTTCTTT	TRBD1	TRBV5-1	TRBJ1-1	-
CAWSVGAGYGYEQYF	TGTGCCTGGAGTGTAGGGGCAGGGTACGGGTACGAGCAGTACTTC	-	TRBV30	TRBJ2-7	-
CASSRRSSSYEQYF	TGTGCCAGCAGCCGGCGGAGCAGCTCCTACGAGCAGTACTTC	-	TRBV27	TRBJ2-7	once
CASSVTSGQYSYNEQFF	TGTGCCAGCAGTGTTACTAGCGGGCAATACTCCTACAATGAGCAGTTCTTC	TRBD2	TRBV2	TRBJ2-1	-
CASSGTENYGYTF	TGCGCCAGCAGCGGGACAGAGAACTATGGCTACACCTTC	TRBD1	TRBV5-1	TRBJ1-2	few
CASSADRGGYEQYF	TGTGCCAGCTCAGCGGACAGGGGGGGATACGAGCAGTACTTC	TRBD1	TRBV10-3	TRBJ2-7	-
CASSFDRHYSNQPQHF	TGTGCCAGCAGTTTCGACAGACACTATAGCAATCAGCCCCAGCATTTT	-	TRBV6-5	TRBJ1-5	-
CARTPGLGAPYEQYF	TGCGCCAGGACCCCGGGGCTGGGGGCTCCCTACGAGCAGTACTTC	-	TRBV5-1	TRBJ2-7	-
CASSDGGNVPDTQYF	TGTGCCAGCAGTGATGGGGGGAATGTTCCAGATACGCAGTATTTT	-	TRBV6-1	TRBJ2-3	-
CASAWGGGNSPLHF	TGTGCCAGCGCCTGGGGCGGGGGTAATTCACCCCTCCACTTT	-	TRBV6-5	TRBJ1-6	-
CAWSGSPPDTQYF	TGTGCCTGGAGCGGTTCCCCGCCAGATACGCAGTATTTT	-	TRBV30	TRBJ2-3	few
CASSEQQGAEKLFF	TGTGCCAGCAGTGAACAACAGGGGGCTGAAAAACTGTTTTTT	TRBD1	TRBV6-1	TRBJ1-4	-
CSVEDMGTSGGGQFF	TGCAGCGTTGAAGATATGGGGACTAGCGGGGGAGGACAGTTCTTC	TRBD2	TRBV29-1	TRBJ2-1	few
CASSEIGGTGGGYTF	TGTGCCAGCAGTGAAATCGGGGGGACCGGGGGTGGCTACACCTTC	-	TRBV25-1	TRBJ1-2	-
CASSLVRGASYEQYF	TGTGCCAGCAGCTTAGTTCGGGGGGCGTCCTACGAGCAGTACTTC	-	TRBV11-3	TRBJ2-7	-
CASSTQGNYGYTF	TGTGCCAGCAGCACCCAGGGGAACTATGGCTACACCTTC	-	TRBV6-1	TRBJ1-2	-
CASSFYIGDNEKLFF	TGTGCCAGCAGTTTCTATATAGGGGATAATGAAAAACTGTTTTTT	-	TRBV28	TRBJ1-4	-
CASASSGGADEQFF	TGTGCCAGCGCCTCTAGCGGGGGGGCCGATGAGCAGTTCTTC	TRBD2	TRBV18	TRBJ2-1	-
CASSVEQGQQETQYF	TGTGCCAGCAGCGTAGAGCAGGGGCAACAAGAGACCCAGTACTTC	-	TRBV9	TRBJ2-5	-
CASSGLGQGGHEQYF	TGTGCCAGCAGTGGTTTGGGACAGGGAGGTCACGAGCAGTACTTC	TRBD1	TRBV6-6	TRBJ2-7	-
CASSPTQGLNTEAFF	TGTGCCAGCTCACCTACACAGGGATTGAACACTGAAGCTTTCTTT	-	TRBV18	TRBJ1-1	-
CASFFPGAQETQYF	TGCGCCAGCTTTTTCCCGGGAGCCCAAGAGACCCAGTACTTC	-	TRBV5-1	TRBJ2-5	-
CASSQDRMTDKAFF	TGCGCCAGCAGCCAAGATCGTATGACTGATAAAGCTTTCTTT	-	TRBV4-1	TRBJ1-1	-
CAISDGGGSTDTQYF	TGTGCCATCAGTGACGGCGGGGGAAGCACAGATACGCAGTATTTT	TRBD2	TRBV10-3	TRBJ2-3	-
CASSIGAGGPGDTQYF	TGTGCCAGTAGTATAGGAGCGGGGGGGCCCGGAGATACGCAGTATTTT	TRBD2	TRBV19	TRBJ2-3	-
CASRGAGVGYGYTF	TGTGCCAGCAGGGGAGCAGGGGTCGGCTATGGCTACACCTTC	-	TRBV5-6	TRBJ1-2	-
CASSVTGNTEAFF	TGTGCCAGCAGCGTGACAGGAAACACTGAAGCTTTCTTT	-	TRBV9	TRBJ1-1	few
CASSLEGGPPHF	TGTGCCAGCAGCTTGGAAGGGGGCCCACCGCATTTT	TRBD1	TRBV5-4	TRBJ1-5	few
CASARLATYNEQFF	TGTGCCAGCGCCCGACTTGCTACCTACAATGAGCAGTTCTTC	-	TRBV27	TRBJ2-1	-
CASSIAGGPRNEQFF	TGTGCCAGTAGCATAGCGGGGGGGCCGAGAAATGAGCAGTTCTTC	TRBD2	TRBV19	TRBJ2-1	-
CASRASGTGSTEQYF	TGTGCCAGCCGAGCCTCCGGGACAGGCTCCACGGAGCAGTACTTC	TRBD1	TRBV27	TRBJ2-7	-
CASSLGGTVSTDTQYF	TGTGCCAGCAGCTTAGGCGGGACGGTCTCCACAGATACGCAGTATTTT	-	TRBV7-2	TRBJ2-3	-
CASSARGQGGTEAFF	TGTGCCAGCAGCGCCAGAGGACAGGGCGGCACTGAAGCTTTCTTT	TRBD1	TRBV2	TRBJ1-1	-